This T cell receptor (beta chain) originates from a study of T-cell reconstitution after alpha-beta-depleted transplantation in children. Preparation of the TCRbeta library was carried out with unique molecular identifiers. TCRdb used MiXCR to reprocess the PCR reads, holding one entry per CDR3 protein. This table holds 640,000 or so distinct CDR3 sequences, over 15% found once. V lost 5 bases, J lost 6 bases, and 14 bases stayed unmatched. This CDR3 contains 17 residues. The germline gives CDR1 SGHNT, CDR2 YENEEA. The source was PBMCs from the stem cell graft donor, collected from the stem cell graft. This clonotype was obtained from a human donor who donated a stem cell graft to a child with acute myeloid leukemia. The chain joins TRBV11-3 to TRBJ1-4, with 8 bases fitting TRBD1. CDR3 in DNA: TGTGCCAGCAGCATCGGGACAGGCTCGAGGGGGGATGAAAAACTGTTTTTT. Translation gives CASSIGTGSRGDEKLFF.